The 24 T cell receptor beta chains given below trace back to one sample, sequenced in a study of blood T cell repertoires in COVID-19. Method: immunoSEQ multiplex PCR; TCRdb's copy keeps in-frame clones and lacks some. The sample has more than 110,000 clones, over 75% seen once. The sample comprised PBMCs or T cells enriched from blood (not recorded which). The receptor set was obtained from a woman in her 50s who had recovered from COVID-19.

The CDR3 DNA reads TGTGCCAGCAGCTTCGGGGAGGGTGAGCAGTTCTTC. Translated, it gives CASSFGEGEQFF. The chain employs TRBV11-3 and TRBJ2-1, with 7 bases fitting TRBD2. The CDR3 length is 12 residues. Trimming at V came to 3 bases and at J to 9 bases, leaving 2 bases not matched to a gene. Germline assignment: CDR1 SGHNT and CDR2 YENEEA.

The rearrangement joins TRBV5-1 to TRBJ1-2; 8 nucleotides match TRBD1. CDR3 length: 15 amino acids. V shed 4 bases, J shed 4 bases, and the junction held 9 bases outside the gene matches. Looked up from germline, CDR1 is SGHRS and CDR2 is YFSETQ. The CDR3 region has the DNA TGCGCCAGCAGCCCTGGGACAGGAGCACTCTATGGCTACACCTTC. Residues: CASSPGTGALYGYTF.

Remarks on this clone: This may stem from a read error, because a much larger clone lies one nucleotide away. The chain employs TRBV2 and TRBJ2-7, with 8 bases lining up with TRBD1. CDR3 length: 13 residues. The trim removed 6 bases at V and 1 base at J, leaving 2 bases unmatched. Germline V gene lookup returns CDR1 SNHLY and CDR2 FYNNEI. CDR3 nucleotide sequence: TGTGCCAGCAGCGGGGACAGGTCCTACGAGCAGTACTTC. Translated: CASSGDRSYEQYF.

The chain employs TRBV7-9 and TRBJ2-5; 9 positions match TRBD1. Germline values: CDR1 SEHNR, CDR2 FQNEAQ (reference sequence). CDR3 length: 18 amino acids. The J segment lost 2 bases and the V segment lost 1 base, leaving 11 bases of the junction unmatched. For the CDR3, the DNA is TGTGCCAGCAGCTTAGTGAAGTTCCGGGACAGGGAACAAGAGACCCAGTACTTC. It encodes CASSLVKFRDREQETQYF.

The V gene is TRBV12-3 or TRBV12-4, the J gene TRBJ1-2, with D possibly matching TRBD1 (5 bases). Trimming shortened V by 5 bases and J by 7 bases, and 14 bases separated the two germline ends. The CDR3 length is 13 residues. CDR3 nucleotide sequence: TGTGCCAGCAGTCCGGAAGGGGCTGCTGGCTACACCTTC. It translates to CASSPEGAAGYTF.

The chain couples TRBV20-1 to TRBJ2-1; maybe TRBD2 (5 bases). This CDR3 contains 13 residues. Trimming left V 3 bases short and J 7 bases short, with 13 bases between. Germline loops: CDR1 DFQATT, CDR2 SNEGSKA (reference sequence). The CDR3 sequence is CSASNPRRNEQFF. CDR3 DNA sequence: TGCAGTGCTAGTAATCCGCGGAGGAATGAGCAGTTCTTC.

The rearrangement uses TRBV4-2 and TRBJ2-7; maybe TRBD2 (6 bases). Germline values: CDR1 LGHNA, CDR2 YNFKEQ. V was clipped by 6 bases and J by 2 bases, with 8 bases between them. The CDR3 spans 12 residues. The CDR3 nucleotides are TGTGCCAGCAGGGAGGGCCCCTACGAGCAGTACTTC. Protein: CASREGPYEQYF.

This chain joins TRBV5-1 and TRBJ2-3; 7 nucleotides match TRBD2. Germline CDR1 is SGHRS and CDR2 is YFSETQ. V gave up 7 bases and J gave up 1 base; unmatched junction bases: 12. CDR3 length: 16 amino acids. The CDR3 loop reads CASAFPYREGTDTQYF. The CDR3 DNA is TGCGCCAGCGCTTTCCCGTACCGGGAGGGCACAGATACGCAGTATTTT.

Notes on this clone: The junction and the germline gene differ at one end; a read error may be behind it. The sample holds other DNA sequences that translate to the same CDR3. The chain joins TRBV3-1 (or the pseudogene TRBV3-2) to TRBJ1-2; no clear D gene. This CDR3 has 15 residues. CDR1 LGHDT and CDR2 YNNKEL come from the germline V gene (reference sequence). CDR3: CASSPREAPFYGYTF. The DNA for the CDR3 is TGCGCCAGCAGCCCGAGGGAGGCCCCTTTCTATGGCTACACCTTC.

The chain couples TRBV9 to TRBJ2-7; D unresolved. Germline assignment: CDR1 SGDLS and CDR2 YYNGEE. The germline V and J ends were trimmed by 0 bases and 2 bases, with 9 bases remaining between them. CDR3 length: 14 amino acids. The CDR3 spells CASSVGDGAYEQYF. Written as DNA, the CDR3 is TGTGCCAGCAGCGTAGGTGACGGAGCCTACGAGCAGTACTTC.

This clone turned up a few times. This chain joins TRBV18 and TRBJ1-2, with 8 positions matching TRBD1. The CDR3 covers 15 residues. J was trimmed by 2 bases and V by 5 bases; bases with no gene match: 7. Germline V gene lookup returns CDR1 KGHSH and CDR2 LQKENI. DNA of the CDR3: TGTGCCAGCTCAGCAGACAGGGGAGCGAACTATGGCTACACCTTC. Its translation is CASSADRGANYGYTF.

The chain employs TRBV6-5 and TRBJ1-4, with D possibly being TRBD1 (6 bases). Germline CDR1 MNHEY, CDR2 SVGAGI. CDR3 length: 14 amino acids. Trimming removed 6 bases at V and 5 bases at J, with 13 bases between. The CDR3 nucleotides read TGTGCCAGCAGCTGGGGACAACGAAATGAAAAACTGTTTTTT. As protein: CASSWGQRNEKLFF.

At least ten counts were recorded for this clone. Here the CDR3 reads CASSQKRDSLYGYTF. For the CDR3, the DNA is TGCGCCAGCAGCCAAAAAAGGGACAGCCTCTATGGCTACACCTTC. The chain combines TRBV4-1 with TRBJ1-2, with 7 bases matching TRBD1. CDR1 and CDR2 (germline): MGHRA, YSYEKL. Germline trimming cut 2 bases from V and 4 bases from J; bases unmatched to any gene: 7. The CDR3 runs 15 residues.

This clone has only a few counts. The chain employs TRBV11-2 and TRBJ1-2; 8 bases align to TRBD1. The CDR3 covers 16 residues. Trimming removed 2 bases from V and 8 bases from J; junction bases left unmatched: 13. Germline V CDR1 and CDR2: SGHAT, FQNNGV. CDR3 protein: CASSLLSRGLSWGYTF. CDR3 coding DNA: TGTGCCAGCAGCTTATTATCCAGGGGGCTTTCGTGGGGCTACACCTTC.

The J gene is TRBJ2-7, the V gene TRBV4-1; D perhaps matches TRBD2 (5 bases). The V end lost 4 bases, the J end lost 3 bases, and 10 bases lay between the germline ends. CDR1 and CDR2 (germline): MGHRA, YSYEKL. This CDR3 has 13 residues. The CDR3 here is CASSRTEDYEQYF. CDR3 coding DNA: TGCGCCAGCAGCCGGACGGAGGACTACGAGCAGTACTTC.

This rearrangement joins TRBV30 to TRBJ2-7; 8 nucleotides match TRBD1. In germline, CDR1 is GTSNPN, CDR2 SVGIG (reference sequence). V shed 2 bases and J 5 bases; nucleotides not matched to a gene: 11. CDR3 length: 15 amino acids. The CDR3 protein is CAWSPGQGASNEQYF. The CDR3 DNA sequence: TGTGCCTGGAGTCCTGGACAGGGCGCCTCTAACGAGCAGTACTTC.

CDR3 DNA sequence: TGTGCCAGCAGCCCGTCACTGGGGGGACAGGGGGGCACTGAAGCTTTCTTT. Translating gives CASSPSLGGQGGTEAFF. The V and J genes are TRBV7-9 and TRBJ1-1; 11 nucleotides match TRBD1. The CDR3 loop spans 17 amino acids. Germline CDR1 is SEHNR and CDR2 is FQNEAQ (reference sequence). V lost 5 bases, J lost 4 bases, and 12 bases stayed unmatched.

CDR3 sequence (DNA): TGTGCCAGTAGTCTCGACAGGGGTACTAATGAAAAACTGTTTTTT. This codes for CASSLDRGTNEKLFF. The V gene is TRBV19, the J gene TRBJ1-4; 8 nucleotides match TRBD1. In germline, CDR1 is LNHDA, CDR2 SQIVND (reference sequence). This CDR3 is 15 amino acids long. The junction had 4 bases not matched to a gene; V was cut back by 5 bases and J by 2 bases. The full variable domain, with the rest looked up from reference TRBV19 and TRBJ1-4, is DGGITQSPKYLFRKEGQNVTLSCEQNLNHDAMYWYRQDPGQGLRLIYYSQIVNDFQKGDIAEGYSVSREKKESFPLTVTSAQKNPTAFYLCASSLDRGTNEKLFFGSGTQLSVL.

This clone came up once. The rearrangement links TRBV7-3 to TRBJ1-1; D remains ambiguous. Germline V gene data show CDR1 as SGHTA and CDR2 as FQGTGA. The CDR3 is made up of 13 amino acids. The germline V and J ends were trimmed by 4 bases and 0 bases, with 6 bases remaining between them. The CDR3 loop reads CASSSGMNTEAFF. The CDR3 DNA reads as TGTGCCAGCAGCTCGGGGATGAACACTGAAGCTTTCTTT.

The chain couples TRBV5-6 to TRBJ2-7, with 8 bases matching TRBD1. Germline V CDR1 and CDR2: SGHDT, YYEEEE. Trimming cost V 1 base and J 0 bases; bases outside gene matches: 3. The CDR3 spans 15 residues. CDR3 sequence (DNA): TGTGCCAGCAGCTTGCGGGACAGGAGCTCCTACGAGCAGTACTTC. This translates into CASSLRDRSSYEQYF.

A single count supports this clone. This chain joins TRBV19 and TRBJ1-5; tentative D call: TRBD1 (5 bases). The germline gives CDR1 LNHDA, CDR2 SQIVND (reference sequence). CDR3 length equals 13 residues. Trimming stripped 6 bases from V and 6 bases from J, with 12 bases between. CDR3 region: CASRNQGFQPQHF. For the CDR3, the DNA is TGTGCCAGTAGGAACCAGGGTTTTCAGCCCCAGCATTTT.

CDR3 sequence reads: CASSLAPFLAGEAGFQETQYF. The CDR3 DNA reads TGTGCCAGCAGCTTAGCTCCCTTTCTAGCGGGGGAGGCCGGGTTCCAAGAGACCCAGTACTTC. The rearrangement links TRBV7-2 to TRBJ2-5, with TRBD2 identical over 10 bases. CDR1 and CDR2 from the germline V gene are SGHTA and FQGNSA. The length of the CDR3 is 21 residues. V shed 0 bases and J 1 base; nucleotides not matched to a gene: 17.

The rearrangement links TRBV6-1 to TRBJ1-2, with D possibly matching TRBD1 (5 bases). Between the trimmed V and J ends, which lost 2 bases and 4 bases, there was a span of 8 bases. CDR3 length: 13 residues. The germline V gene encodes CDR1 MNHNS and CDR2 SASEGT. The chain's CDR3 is CASSERGPYGYTF. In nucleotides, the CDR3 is TGTGCCAGCAGTGAAAGGGGTCCCTATGGCTACACCTTC.

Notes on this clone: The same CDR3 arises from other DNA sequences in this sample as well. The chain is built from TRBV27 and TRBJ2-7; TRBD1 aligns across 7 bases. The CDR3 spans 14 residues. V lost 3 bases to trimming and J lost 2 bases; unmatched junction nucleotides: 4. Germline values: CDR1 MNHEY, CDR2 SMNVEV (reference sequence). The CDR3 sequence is CASSFGTAPYEQYF. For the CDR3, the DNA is TGTGCCAGCAGTTTCGGGACAGCACCCTACGAGCAGTACTTC.